Listed here is a single TCR beta chain. The entry originates in a study of blood T cells in healthy people across ages. Germline V gives CDR1 SQVTM, CDR2 ANQGSEA. Between the trimmed V and J ends, which lost 0 bases and 10 bases, there was a span of 16 bases. The CDR3 contains 14 residues. The use of a sample-barcoded 5' primer and a J-beta primer mix characterized a second PCR of roughly 7 to 11 cycles. TCRdb itself ran the 5' RACE reads through MiXCR, one entry per CDR3 protein. The sample yields about 2 million distinct CDR3 sequences, roughly 49% seen once. The source of this sequence is a woman aged 40 to 49 in good health. The V gene is TRBV29-1, the J gene TRBJ2-1; no firm D call. Sequencing used blood. Written as DNA, the CDR3 is TGCAGCGTTGAAGATAGTAGCACATCTACCGAGCAGTTCTTC. Translation gives CSVEDSSTSTEQFF.